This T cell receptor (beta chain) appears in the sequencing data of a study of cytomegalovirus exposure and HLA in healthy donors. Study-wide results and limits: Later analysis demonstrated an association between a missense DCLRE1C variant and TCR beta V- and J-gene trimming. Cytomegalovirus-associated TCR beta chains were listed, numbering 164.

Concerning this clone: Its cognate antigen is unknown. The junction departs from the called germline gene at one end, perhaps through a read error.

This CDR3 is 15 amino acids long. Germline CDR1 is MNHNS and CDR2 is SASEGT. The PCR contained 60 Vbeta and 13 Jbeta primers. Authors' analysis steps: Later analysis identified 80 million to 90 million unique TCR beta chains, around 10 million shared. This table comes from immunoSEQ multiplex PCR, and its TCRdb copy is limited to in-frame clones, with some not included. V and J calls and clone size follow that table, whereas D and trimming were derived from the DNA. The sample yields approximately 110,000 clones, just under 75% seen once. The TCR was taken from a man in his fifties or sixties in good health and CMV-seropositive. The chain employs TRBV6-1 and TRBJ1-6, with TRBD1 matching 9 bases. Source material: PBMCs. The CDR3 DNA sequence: TGTGCCAGCAGTGATCAACCGGGACAGGGATCACCCTTCCACTTT. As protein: CASSDQPGQGSPFHF.